Given below is one T cell receptor beta chain in context. The method was immunoSEQ multiplex PCR; TCRdb's version includes in-frame clones alone and lacks a portion of them. The profile shows approximately 23,000 clones, around 49% of them singletons. The sample originates from a study of radiation and T cells in renal cell carcinoma. Treatment here: 15 Gy SBRT to primary tumor, nephrectomy 4 weeks later. The receptor was isolated from a woman aged 50 to 60 with renal cell carcinoma. The sequences come from tumor tissue, collected from a patient whose treatment included radiotherapy and nephrectomy.

The chain's CDR3 is CASSYRGRFYGYTF. In DNA, the CDR3 is TGTGCCAGCAGTTACAGGGGGCGCTTCTATGGCTACACCTTC. V usage is TRBV13 and J usage is TRBJ1-2, with TRBD1 matching 9 bases. The V gene's germline CDR1 is PRHDT and CDR2 FYEKMQ (reference sequence). This CDR3 has 14 amino acids. Losses at the gene ends were 6 bases for V and 4 bases for J; bases not matched to a gene: 6.